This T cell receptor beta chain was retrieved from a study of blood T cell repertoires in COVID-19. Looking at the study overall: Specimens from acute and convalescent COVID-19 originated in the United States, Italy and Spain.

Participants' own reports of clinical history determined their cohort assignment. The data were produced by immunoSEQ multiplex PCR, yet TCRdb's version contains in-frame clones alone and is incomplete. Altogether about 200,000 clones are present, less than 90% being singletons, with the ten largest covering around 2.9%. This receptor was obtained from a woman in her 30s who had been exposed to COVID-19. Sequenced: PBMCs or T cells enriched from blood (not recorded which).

CDR3 sequence reads: CASSRARDSSYNEQFF. CDR3 nucleotides: TGTGCCAGCAGTAGGGCGCGGGACAGCTCCTACAATGAGCAGTTCTTC. J is TRBJ2-1 and V is TRBV6-2 or TRBV6-3; D may be TRBD1 (7 bases). With 5 bases removed from V and 0 bases from J, the gap between germline ends came to 14 bases. Germline lookup yields CDR1 MNHEY and CDR2 SVGEGT. This CDR3 comprises 16 residues.